What follows are 25 T cell receptor beta chains derived from one specimen sequenced in a study of T cells in Graves' hyperthyroidism and ophthalmopathy. RNA transcripts served as the template for amplifying TCR beta CDR3 regions. With the HTBI primer set, the TCR CDR3 went through a first round of RT-PCR. TCRdb fed the multiplex PCR reads into MiXCR, producing one record per CDR3 protein. The repertoire holds approximately 570,000 distinct CDR3 sequences, roughly 21% seen once, with 45% to 50% in the top ten. What was sequenced was blood. These receptors were taken from a man aged 35 to 55 with Graves' ophthalmopathy.

The chain recombines TRBV29-1 with TRBJ2-7, with 10 positions matching TRBD1. The germline gives CDR1 SQVTM, CDR2 ANQGSEA. Germline trimming cut 6 bases from V and 6 bases from J; bases unmatched to any gene: 8. CDR3 size: 13 residues. CDR3 sequence reads: CSVAGTGELEQYF. As DNA, the CDR3 is TGCAGCGTGGCCGGGACAGGGGAACTCGAGCAGTACTTC.

This clonotype showed up many times. The rearrangement uses TRBV18 and TRBJ2-7; perhaps TRBD1 as D (5 bases). Germline V CDR1 and CDR2: KGHSH, LQKENI. There are 17 residues in the CDR3. Trimming removed 0 bases from V and 4 bases from J, with 19 bases in between. The CDR3 here is CASSPPITSGKWYEQYF. The CDR3 DNA follows: TGTGCCAGCTCACCACCGATCACGTCAGGGAAATGGTACGAGCAGTACTTC.

This clonotype turned up a few times. J is TRBJ1-1 and V is TRBV5-6, with D hard to call. V lost 0 bases and J lost 1, with 7 bases in between. The CDR3 sequence is 14 residues long. Germline assignment: CDR1 SGHDT and CDR2 YYEEEE. DNA for the CDR3: TGTGCCAGCAGCTTGGTATACACGAACACTGAAGCTTTCTTT. Amino acid sequence: CASSLVYTNTEAFF.

The rearrangement links TRBV20-1 to TRBJ2-2, with D possibly being TRBD2 (5 bases). The CDR3 sequence is 15 residues long. CDR1 and CDR2 from the germline V gene are DFQATT and SNEGSKA (reference sequence). The V end lost 4 bases, the J end lost 0 bases, and 12 bases lay between the germline ends. This CDR3 is CSATRGSSNTGELFF. CDR3 sequence (DNA): TGCAGTGCTACTCGAGGGTCATCGAACACCGGGGAGCTGTTTTTT.

This clonotype has only a few counts. The rearrangement uses TRBV20-1 and TRBJ1-6; TRBD1 matches at 7 bases. Germline values: CDR1 DFQATT, CDR2 SNEGSKA (reference sequence). The CDR3 is 14 residues long. V trimming: 5 bases; J trimming: 7 bases; junction bases outside the gene matches: 8. The chain's CDR3 is CSAPKGAQNSPLHF. In DNA form, the CDR3 reads TGCAGTGCTCCGAAGGGGGCGCAGAATTCACCCCTCCACTTT.

This clonotype was observed a handful of times. The chain links TRBV7-9 to TRBJ1-1, with D perhaps TRBD1 (6 bases). The length of the CDR3 is 14 residues. V gave up 3 bases and J gave up 4 bases, with 12 bases separating them. The V gene's germline CDR1 is SEHNR and CDR2 FQNEAQ (reference sequence). Here the CDR3 reads CASSFEGGSTEAFF. The CDR3 DNA follows: TGTGCCAGCAGCTTTGAAGGGGGATCCACTGAAGCTTTCTTT. Looking up the rest from reference TRBV7-9 and TRBJ1-1 gives the full variable domain: DTGVSQNPRHKITKRGQNVTFRCDPISEHNRLYWYRQTLGQGPEFLTYFQNEAQLEKSRLLSDRFSAERPKGSFSTLEIQRTEQGDSAMYLCASSFEGGSTEAFFGQGTRLTVV.

This clonotype has only a few counts. The V gene is TRBV11-2, the J gene TRBJ1-4; D is possibly TRBD1 (5 bases). Germline CDR1 and CDR2: SGHAT and FQNNGV. V dropped 5 bases and J dropped 8 bases, with 9 bases sitting between them. CDR3 length: 12 residues. The CDR3 protein is CASSLGTEKLFF. DNA for the CDR3: TGTGCCAGCAGCCTCGGGACCGAAAAACTGTTTTTT.

This clonotype was seen a few times. The chain joins TRBV14 to TRBJ2-7; no clear D. V was clipped by 0 bases and J by 3 bases, with 6 bases between them. The CDR3 totals 13 residues. From germline, CDR1 is SGHDN and CDR2 FVKESK. DNA for the CDR3: TGTGCCAGCAGCCAAGATCACGGCTACGAGCAGTACTTC. Its protein is CASSQDHGYEQYF.

This clonotype appeared a few times. This CDR3 fails to terminate in the conserved phenylalanine or tryptophan, so it likely reflects a read error. This chain links TRBV7-9 with TRBJ2-5, with unresolved D. CDR1 and CDR2 from the germline V gene are SEHNR and FQNEAQ (reference sequence). The CDR3 extends over 12 amino acids. Trimming left V 7 bases short and J 1 base short, with 7 bases between. CDR3 bases: TGTGCCAGCACCTGGCTCCAAGAGACCCAGTACCTC. Translating gives CASTWLQETQYL.

The CDR3: CASSRRGQPQHF. The CDR3 DNA sequence: TGTGCCAGCAGTCGGAGGGGTCAGCCCCAGCATTTT. The V gene is TRBV27, the J gene TRBJ1-5; tentatively, D is TRBD1 (5 bases). Germline V CDR1 and CDR2: MNHEY, SMNVEV (reference sequence). This CDR3 is 12 amino acids long. The V end was cut by 5 bases, the J end by 6 bases, with 8 bases between.

The genes are TRBV10-3 and TRBJ2-5; TRBD2 matches at 14 bases. CDR3 length equals 16 residues. V was clipped by 3 bases and J by 3 bases; unmatched bases: 3. The germline CDR1 and CDR2 sequences are ENHRY and SYGVKD. The CDR3 sequence: CAISEGTSGGKETQYF. The CDR3 DNA is TGTGCCATCAGTGAAGGGACTAGCGGGGGTAAAGAGACCCAGTACTTC.

This clonotype was counted ten times or more. V is TRBV20-1 and J is TRBJ1-1; TRBD1 matches at 8 bases. CDR3 length equals 16 residues. Looked up from germline, CDR1 is DFQATT and CDR2 is SNEGSKA (reference sequence). The trim removed 7 bases at V and 2 bases at J, leaving 15 bases unmatched. In DNA, the CDR3 is TGCAGTGTTAGCGGATCCCGGACAGGGTCAAACACTGAAGCTTTCTTT. It is translated as CSVSGSRTGSNTEAFF.

The genes are TRBV30 and TRBJ2-3; D is unresolved. V lost 0 bases, J lost 2 bases, and 15 bases lay in between. Germline V CDR1 and CDR2: GTSNPN, SVGIG (reference sequence). The CDR3 has 16 amino acids. Here the CDR3 DNA reads TGTGCCTGGAGTGTACTGGGCCCCGAATACACAGATACGCAGTATTTT. Translated, it gives CAWSVLGPEYTDTQYF.

As for this clonotype: This sequence may be a read error, since a much larger clone differs from it by one base. The rearrangement uses TRBV2 and TRBJ1-2, with TRBD1 matching 10 bases. Germline V CDR1 and CDR2: SNHLY, FYNNEI. This CDR3 is 14 amino acids long. CDR3 nucleotides: TGTGCCAGCACCCTGACAGGGGGCGGCTATGACTACACCTTC. Protein: CASTLTGGGYDYTF.

This clonotype was detected only a few times. V and J are TRBV24-1 and TRBJ2-3; TRBD2 aligns across 7 bases. The CDR3 is 13 residues long. V dropped 10 bases and J dropped 2; count of bases not matched to a gene: 5. The germline CDR1 and CDR2 sequences are KGHDR and SFDVKD. DNA of the CDR3: TGTGCCACGGGGGGAGGGCCCACAGATACGCAGTATTTT. The encoded protein is CATGGGPTDTQYF.

In regard to this clonotype: At one boundary the junction diverges from the germline segment, which might be a read error. V is TRBV2 and J is TRBJ2-5, with D possibly matching TRBD2 (5 bases). CDR1 is SNHLY and CDR2 is FYNNEI in the germline V gene. CDR3 size: 11 residues. This chain's CDR3 is CGGRDQETQYF. The CDR3 DNA sequence: TGCGGCGGGCGGGACCAAGAGACCCAGTACTTC.

This clonotype was observed a handful of times. The chain employs TRBV2 and TRBJ1-4; the D gene is possibly TRBD1 (6 bases). Trimming took 7 bases from V and 4 from J, leaving 16 bases between them. CDR1 and CDR2 from the germline V gene are SNHLY and FYNNEI. The CDR3 is 15 amino acids. The CDR3 spells CASKRSPGVNEKLFF. CDR3 sequence (DNA): TGTGCCAGCAAACGGTCCCCAGGGGTTAATGAAAAACTGTTTTTT.

The chain links TRBV11-2 to TRBJ2-5, with 16 bases aligning to TRBD2. With 8 bases clipped from V and 3 bases from J, the junction kept 21 bases outside the gene matches. Per germline, CDR1 SGHAT and CDR2 FQNNGV. The CDR3 covers 21 residues. CDR3 protein: CASGYPPTGTSGGGEEETQYF. As DNA, the CDR3 is TGTGCCAGCGGATACCCCCCTACCGGGACTAGCGGGGGGGGGGAAGAAGAGACCCAGTACTTC.

This clonotype was recorded a few times. This chain connects TRBV5-1 to TRBJ1-2, with 10 bases identical to TRBD1. The germline V gene has CDR1 SGHRS and CDR2 YFSETQ. This CDR3 has 17 amino acids. Unmatched junction bases numbered 7, after V lost 2 bases and J lost 0 bases. In DNA form, the CDR3 reads TGCGCCAGCAGCTTATCGGGGACAGGGGCTACTAACTATGGCTACACCTTC. Encoded protein: CASSLSGTGATNYGYTF. The variable domain in full, with the rest retrieved from reference TRBV5-1 and TRBJ1-2, is KAGVTQTPRYLIKTRGQQVTLSCSPISGHRSVSWYQQTPGQGLQFLFEYFSETQRNKGNFPGRFSGRQFSNSRSEMNVSTLELGDSALYLCASSLSGTGATNYGYTFGSGTRLTVV.

This clonotype has at least ten counts. The chain combines TRBV30 with TRBJ1-5, with D unclear. Trimming removed 1 base from V and 2 bases from J, with 9 bases in between. Germline V lookup: CDR1 GTSNPN, CDR2 SVGIG (reference sequence). The CDR3 runs to 14 residues. The CDR3 spells CAWSEGLGNQPQHF. CDR3 bases: TGTGCCTGGAGTGAAGGTTTGGGCAATCAGCCCCAGCATTTT.

At least ten counts were recorded for this clonotype. This rearrangement joins TRBV10-3 to TRBJ2-3; 9 nucleotides align to TRBD1. Germline V gene lookup returns CDR1 ENHRY and CDR2 SYGVKD. J gave up 6 bases and V 2 bases, and 6 bases lay outside the gene matches. The CDR3 contains 15 residues. The CDR3 DNA follows: TGTGCCATCAGTGAGCTACAGGGGGCTGGGGATACGCAGTATTTT. It specifies CAISELQGAGDTQYF.

The chain uses TRBV29-1 and TRBJ2-7, with 9 bases that match TRBD1. The CDR3 consists of 12 residues. Germline CDR1 is SQVTM and CDR2 is ANQGSEA. Unmatched junction bases numbered 4, after V lost 6 bases and J lost 4 bases. The CDR3 DNA sequence: TGCAGCGTGCCGGGACAGGGTTACGAGCAGTACTTC. Residues: CSVPGQGYEQYF.

The rearrangement uses TRBV7-9 and TRBJ2-2; D is uncertain. CDR1 and CDR2 from the germline V gene are SEHNR and FQNEAQ (reference sequence). The CDR3 sequence is 13 residues long. V gave up 8 bases and J gave up 1 base, with 8 bases separating them. Here the CDR3 DNA reads TGTGCCAGCTGTCCATGGAACACCGGGGAGCTGTTTTTT. Protein product: CASCPWNTGELFF.

As regards this clonotype: A much larger clonotype is one base distant, so this may be a read error. The chain employs TRBV28 and TRBJ2-7, with TRBD2 matching 9 bases. This CDR3 has 14 residues. The V gene's germline CDR1 is MDHEN and CDR2 SYDVKM. The CDR3 bases are TGTGCCAGCAGTCTACTAGCGGGTGCCTACGGGCAGTACTTC. Protein sequence: CASSLLAGAYGQYF. Complete variable domain (other parts from reference TRBV28 and TRBJ2-7): DVKVTQSSRYLVKRTGEKVFLECVQDMDHENMFWYRQDPGLGLRLIYFSYDVKMKEKGDIPEGYSVSREKKERFSLILESASTNQTSMYLCASSLLAGAYGQYFGPGTRLTVT.

Written as DNA, the CDR3 is TGTGCCAGCAGGAGGGACTACTACGAGCAGTACTTC. Translating it yields CASRRDYYEQYF. V and J are TRBV6-2 or TRBV6-3 and TRBJ2-7; 7 nucleotides agree with TRBD2. Germline V lookup: CDR1 MNHEY, CDR2 SVGEGT. This CDR3 is 12 amino acids long. Losses at the gene ends were 6 bases for V and 3 bases for J; bases not matched to a gene: 2.